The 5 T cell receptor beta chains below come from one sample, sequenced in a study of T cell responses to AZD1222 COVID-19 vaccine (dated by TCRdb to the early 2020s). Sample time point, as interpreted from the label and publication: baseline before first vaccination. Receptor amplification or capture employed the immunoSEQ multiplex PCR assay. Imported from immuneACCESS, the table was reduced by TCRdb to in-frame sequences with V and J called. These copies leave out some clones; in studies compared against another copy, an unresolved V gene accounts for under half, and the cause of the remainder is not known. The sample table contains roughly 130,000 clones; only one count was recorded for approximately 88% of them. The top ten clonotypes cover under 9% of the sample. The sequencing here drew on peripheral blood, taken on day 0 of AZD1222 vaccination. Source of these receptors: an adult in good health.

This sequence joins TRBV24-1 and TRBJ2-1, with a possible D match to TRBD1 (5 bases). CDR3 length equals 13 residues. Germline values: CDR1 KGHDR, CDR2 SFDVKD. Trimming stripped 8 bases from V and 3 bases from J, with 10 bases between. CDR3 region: CATNYRSYNEQFF. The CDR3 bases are TGTGCCACCAACTACAGGAGCTACAATGAGCAGTTCTTC.

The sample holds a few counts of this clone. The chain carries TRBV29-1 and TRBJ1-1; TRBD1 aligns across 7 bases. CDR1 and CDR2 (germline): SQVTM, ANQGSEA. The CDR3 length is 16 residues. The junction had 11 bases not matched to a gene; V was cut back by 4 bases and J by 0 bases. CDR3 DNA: TGCAGCGTTGGGCCGGGACAGTCGAAAATGAACACTGAAGCTTTCTTT. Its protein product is CSVGPGQSKMNTEAFF.

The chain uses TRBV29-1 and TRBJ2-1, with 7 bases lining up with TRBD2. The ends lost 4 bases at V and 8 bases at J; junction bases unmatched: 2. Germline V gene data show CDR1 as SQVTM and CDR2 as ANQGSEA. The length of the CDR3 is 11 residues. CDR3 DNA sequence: TGCAGCGTTGGGGGAGGGGATGAGCAGTTCTTC. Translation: CSVGGGDEQFF.

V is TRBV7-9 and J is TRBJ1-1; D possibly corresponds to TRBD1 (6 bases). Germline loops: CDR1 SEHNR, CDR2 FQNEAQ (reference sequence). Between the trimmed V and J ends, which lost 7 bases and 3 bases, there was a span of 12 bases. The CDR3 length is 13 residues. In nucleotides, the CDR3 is TGTGCCAGCAAGACTCAGGGGTACACTGAAGCTTTCTTT. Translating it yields CASKTQGYTEAFF.

The CDR3 here is CASSLGGTSMGRRSYNEQFF. Here the CDR3 DNA reads TGTGCCAGCAGTTTGGGGGGGACTAGCATGGGAAGACGCTCCTACAATGAGCAGTTCTTC. This chain uses TRBV27 with TRBJ2-1; 9 bases line up with TRBD2. Unmatched junction bases numbered 15, after V lost 3 bases and J lost 0 bases. The CDR3 covers 20 residues. Per germline, CDR1 MNHEY and CDR2 SMNVEV (reference sequence).